This note documents a single TCR beta chain sequence. Its antigen is still unknown. Per-base quality was not reported, and no clone a single base away is much larger than it. TCRbeta CDR3 regions were amplified from genomic DNA by means of the immunoSEQ Assay, a bias-controlled multiplex PCR. Per the source publication's procedure: The number of nucleated cells in each sample was estimated from the amplification of reference gene primers within the assay. Sequence reads were collapsed and filtered to measure the absolute abundance of every unique TCRbeta CDR3 rearrangement. For each sample, productive Simpson clonality was calculated as the square root of Simpson's diversity index over productive rearrangements. What TCRdb holds here is the immuneACCESS table cut down to in-frame rearrangements. Part of the clones is not present; checked against another copy, under half of the missing clones reflect an unresolved V gene, and the others are unexplained. The DNA gave D and trimming, while V, J and clone size come from that table. This sample comprises 70,000 to 95,000 clones, about 77% of them detected only once. The leading ten clones occupy roughly 16% of the sample.

Each collaborating institution followed its own protocols to collect whole blood in K2EDTA tubes. For TCRbeta analysis, collaborators shipped samples as frozen whole blood, isolated PBMCs, or DNA extracted from either of those sample types. The data were obtained in a study of blood T cell repertoires in COVID-19 (dated by TCRdb to 2018 to 2020). Regarding the research as a whole: Samples covering the acute and convalescent phases of COVID-19 were provided by collaborators in the United States, Italy and Spain. The material from the prospective study consisted of cDNA or gDNA derived from T cells, B-cell-depleted T cells, or PBMCs. The dataset comprised deeply sampled blood TCRbeta repertoires from subjects exposed to, actively infected with, or recovered from COVID-19. The repertoires were made available in a free public database intended to serve as a resource for research on the immune response to SARS-CoV-2. The samples were drawn from the first 160 participants of the ongoing ImmuneRACE study and from 950 to 1,500 subjects provided by 6 global collaborators. The sample metadata nearly always contained a de-identified subject ID, COVID-19 status, age in years and sex. HLA class I and class II types, where available, came from metadata supplied by the sample provider rather than from assay-based typing. The paper as a whole reports these results and caveats: The quantity of clinical and demographic metadata differed by source and by participant and was supplied without curation.

The CDR3 starts with the cysteine, ends with the phenylalanine, and has 15 residues. The read is trimmed to its CDR3 DNA, 45 bases read in frame from base 1. CDR1 and CDR2, looked up from the germline V gene (reference sequence), are MNHEY and SMNVEV. V was cut back by 3 bases and J by 2 bases, leaving a gap of 13 bases between them. This receptor was identified in a human donor in a cohort sampled during active COVID-19. Sample: peripheral blood. The V gene is TRBV27 and the J gene is TRBJ1-1; matching of 5 bases hints at TRBD1 as the D gene. The encoded CDR3 is CASSLKRGINTEAFF. The DNA sequence is TGTGCCAGCAGTTTGAAGCGGGGGATAAACACTGAAGCTTTCTTT.